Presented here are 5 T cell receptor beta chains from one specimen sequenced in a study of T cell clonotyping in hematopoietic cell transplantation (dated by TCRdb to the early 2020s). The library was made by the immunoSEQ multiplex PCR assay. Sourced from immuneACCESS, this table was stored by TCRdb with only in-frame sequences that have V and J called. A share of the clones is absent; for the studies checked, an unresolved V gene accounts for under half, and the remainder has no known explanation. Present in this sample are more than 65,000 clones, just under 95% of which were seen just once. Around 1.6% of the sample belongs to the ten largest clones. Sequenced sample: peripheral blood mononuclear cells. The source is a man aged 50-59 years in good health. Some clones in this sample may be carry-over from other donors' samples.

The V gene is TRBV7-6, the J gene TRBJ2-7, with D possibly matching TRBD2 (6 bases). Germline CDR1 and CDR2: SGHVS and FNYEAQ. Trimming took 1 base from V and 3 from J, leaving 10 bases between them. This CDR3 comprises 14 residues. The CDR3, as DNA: TGTGCCAGCAGCTTAGAGGAGGGTAGCTACGAGCAGTACTTC. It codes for CASSLEEGSYEQYF.

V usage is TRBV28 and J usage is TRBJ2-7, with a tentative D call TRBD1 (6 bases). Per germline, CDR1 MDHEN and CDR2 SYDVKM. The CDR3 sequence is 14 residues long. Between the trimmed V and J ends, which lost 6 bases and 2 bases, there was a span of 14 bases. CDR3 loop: CASRGGYGAYEQYF. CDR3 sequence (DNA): TGTGCCAGCAGAGGGGGTTACGGCGCCTACGAGCAGTACTTC. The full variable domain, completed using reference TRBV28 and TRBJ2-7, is DVKVTQSSRYLVKRTGEKVFLECVQDMDHENMFWYRQDPGLGLRLIYFSYDVKMKEKGDIPEGYSVSREKKERFSLILESASTNQTSMYLCASRGGYGAYEQYFGPGTRLTVT.

In nucleotides, the CDR3 is TGTGCCTGGAGTGTACGGGTAGGGGGGAGGACCGGGGAGCTGTTTTTT. Amino acid sequence: CAWSVRVGGRTGELFF. The rearrangement uses TRBV30 and TRBJ2-2; D assignment may be TRBD1 or TRBD2 (6 bases each). V was clipped by 0 bases and J by 5 bases, with 16 bases between them. The CDR3 extends over 16 amino acids. Germline V gene data show CDR1 as GTSNPN and CDR2 as SVGIG (reference sequence).

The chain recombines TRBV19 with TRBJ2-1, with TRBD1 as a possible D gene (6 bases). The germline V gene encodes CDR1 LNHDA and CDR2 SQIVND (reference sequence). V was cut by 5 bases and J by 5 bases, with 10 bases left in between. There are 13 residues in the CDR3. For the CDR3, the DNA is TGTGCCAGTAGTCCGGACAGTGACAATGAGCAGTTCTTC. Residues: CASSPDSDNEQFF.

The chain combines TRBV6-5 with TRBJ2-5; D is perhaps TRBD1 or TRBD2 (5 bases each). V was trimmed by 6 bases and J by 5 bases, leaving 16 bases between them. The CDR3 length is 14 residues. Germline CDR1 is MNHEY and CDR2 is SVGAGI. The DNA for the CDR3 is TGTGCCAGCAGCTGGGACCGCGCCGTGGAGACCCAGTACTTC. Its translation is CASSWDRAVETQYF.